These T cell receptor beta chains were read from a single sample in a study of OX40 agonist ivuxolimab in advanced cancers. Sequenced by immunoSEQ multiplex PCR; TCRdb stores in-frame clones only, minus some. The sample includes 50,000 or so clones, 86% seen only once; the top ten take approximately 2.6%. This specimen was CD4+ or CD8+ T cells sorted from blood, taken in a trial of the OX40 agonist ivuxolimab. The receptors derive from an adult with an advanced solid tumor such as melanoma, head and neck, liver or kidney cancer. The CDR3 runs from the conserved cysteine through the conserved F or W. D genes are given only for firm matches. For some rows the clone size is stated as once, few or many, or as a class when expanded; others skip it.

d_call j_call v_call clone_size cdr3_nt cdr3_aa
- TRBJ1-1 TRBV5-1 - TGCGCCAGCCAACCACCATACGGTACTGAAGCTTTCTTT CASQPPYGTEAFF
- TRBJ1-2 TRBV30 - TGTGCCTGCTCAGCGGACGGAGTATATGGCTACACCTTC CACSADGVYGYTF
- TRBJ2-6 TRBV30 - TGTGCCTGGAGTGTTTGGTCTGGGGCCAACGTCCTGACTTTC CAWSVWSGANVLTF
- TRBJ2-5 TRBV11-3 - TGTGCCAGCAGCTTAGATGGTCAGTACCCTCTCCAAGAGACCCAGTACTTC CASSLDGQYPLQETQYF
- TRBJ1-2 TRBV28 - TGTGCCAGCAGTTTATTGGGAACAGAGGGCTACACCTTC CASSLLGTEGYTF
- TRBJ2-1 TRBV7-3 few TGTGCCAGCAGCTTAGGTCTAGAGGGAAGGGAGCAGTTCTTC CASSLGLEGREQFF
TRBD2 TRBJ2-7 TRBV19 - TGTGCCAGTAGTCAATCCTCGGGAGGGGAGTACTTC CASSQSSGGEYF
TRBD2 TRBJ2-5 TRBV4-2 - TGTGCCAGCAGCCAAGTCGTGGCTAGCGGGTCCCAAGAGACCCAGTACTTC CASSQVVASGSQETQYF
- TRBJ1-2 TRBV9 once TGTGCCAGCAGCGTAGATAACTATGGCTACACCTTC CASSVDNYGYTF
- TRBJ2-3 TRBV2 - TGTGCCAGCAGCCCTCTGTCGGGACATCCAGATACGCAGTATTTT CASSPLSGHPDTQYF
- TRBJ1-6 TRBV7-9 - TGTGCCAGCAGCTTACAGGGAACCTCGGATTCACCCCTCCACTTT CASSLQGTSDSPLHF
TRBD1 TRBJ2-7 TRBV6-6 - TGTGCCAGCAGCCGACGCGGACAGGGAGGTTCCTACGAGCAGTACTTC CASSRRGQGGSYEQYF
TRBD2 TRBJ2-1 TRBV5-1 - TGCGCCAGCAGCCAGACTAGCGGGGGGGGCGCAGAGCAGTTCTTC CASSQTSGGGAEQFF
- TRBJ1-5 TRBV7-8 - TGTGCCAGCAGCTTTGGGGTGGGTCAGCCCCAGCATTTT CASSFGVGQPQHF
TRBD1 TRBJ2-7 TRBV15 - TGTGCCACCAGGGGGAGCGGGACAGGGTCCTACGAGCAGTACTTC CATRGSGTGSYEQYF
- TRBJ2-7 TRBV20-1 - TGCAGTGCTAGGGGGAGTAACGAGCAGTACTTC CSARGSNEQYF
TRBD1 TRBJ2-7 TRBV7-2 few TGTGCCAGCAGCCCGCGGCAGGGGGCTACGTGGCAGTACTTC CASSPRQGATWQYF
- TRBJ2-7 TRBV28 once TGTGCCAGCAGTCCCACCGGGGGGCTGGGTTCCGAGCAGTACTTC CASSPTGGLGSEQYF
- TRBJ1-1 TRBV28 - TGTGCCAGCAGTGTAACCAAGGATGAAGCTTTCTTT CASSVTKDEAFF
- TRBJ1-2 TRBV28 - TGTGCCAGCGGAGTTTCAGGCAGGGAGGAGTTGGGCGGCTACACCTTC CASGVSGREELGGYTF
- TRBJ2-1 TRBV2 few TGTGCCAGCAGTGAAATCACAGGGAGGTACAATGAGCAGTTCTTC CASSEITGRYNEQFF
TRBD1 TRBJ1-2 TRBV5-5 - TGTGCCAGCAGGGCTTTTGGGACAGGCGACTATGGCTACACCTTC CASRAFGTGDYGYTF
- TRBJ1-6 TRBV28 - TGTGCCAGCAGTAGCTTAGAGAATTCACCCCTCCACTTT CASSSLENSPLHF
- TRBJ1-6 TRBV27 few TGTGCCAGCAGCGGAGGACAGAATAATTCACCCCTCCACTTT CASSGGQNNSPLHF
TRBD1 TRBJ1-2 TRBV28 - TGTGCCAGCAGTTCCGGGACAGGGAAGAATGGCTACACCTTC CASSSGTGKNGYTF
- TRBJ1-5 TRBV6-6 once TGTGCCAGCAGTGGGGGTTGGGGGAGCAATCAGCCCCAGCATTTT CASSGGWGSNQPQHF
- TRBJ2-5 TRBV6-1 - TGTGCCAGCAATAACAGGGGAGGGGAGACCCAGTACTTC CASNNRGGETQYF
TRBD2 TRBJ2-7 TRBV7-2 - TGTGCCAGCAGCTTAGGCGGGGGGGCTGTCTACGAGCAGTACTTC CASSLGGGAVYEQYF
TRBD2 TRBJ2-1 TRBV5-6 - TGTGCCAGCAGCTTGCCGGCGCGGGGGGGGCGATACAATGAGCAGTTCTTC CASSLPARGGRYNEQFF
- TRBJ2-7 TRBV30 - TGTGCCTGGAGTGTTGACCGGATGGACGAGCAGTACTTC CAWSVDRMDEQYF
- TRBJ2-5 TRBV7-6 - TGTGCCAGCAGCTTAGTCGGTCCCCAAGAGACCCAGTACTTC CASSLVGPQETQYF
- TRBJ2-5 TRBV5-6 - TGTGCCAGCAGCTTGGGCCAGGTCCAGTACTTC CASSLGQVQYF
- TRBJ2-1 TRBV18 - TGTGCCAGCTCACCAGAAGGGGATGAGCAGTTCTTC CASSPEGDEQFF
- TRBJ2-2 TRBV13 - TGTGCCAGCAGTGAAGGGAACACCGGGGAGCTGTTTTTT CASSEGNTGELFF
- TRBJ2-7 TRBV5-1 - TGCGCCAGCAGCTTTGGGGTGGGTTCCTACGAGCAGTACTTC CASSFGVGSYEQYF
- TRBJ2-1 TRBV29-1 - TGCAGCGTTGAAGGGAGCTCCTACAATGAGCAGTTCTTC CSVEGSSYNEQFF
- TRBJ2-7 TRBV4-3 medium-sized TGCGCCAGCAGCCAAGATCTTAACAGCCCCTACGAGCAGTACTTC CASSQDLNSPYEQYF
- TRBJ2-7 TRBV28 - TGTGCCAGCAGTTTAAGGGGGGTATCCTACGAGCAGTACTTC CASSLRGVSYEQYF
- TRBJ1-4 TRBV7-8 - TGTGCCAGCAGCCGGACGTCTGGGGCGGGGGTTGAAAAACTGTTTTTT CASSRTSGAGVEKLFF
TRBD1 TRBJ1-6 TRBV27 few TGTGCCAGCAGTTTCAGGACAGGAGCGGTTTCACCCCTCCACTTT CASSFRTGAVSPLHF
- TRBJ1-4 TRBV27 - TGTGCCAGCAGTTTACAGGGGCTGAATGAAAAACTGTTTTTT CASSLQGLNEKLFF
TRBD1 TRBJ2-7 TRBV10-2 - TGCGCCAGCAGTGAGTCTTATGGGACAGGAGACTACGAGCAGTACTTC CASSESYGTGDYEQYF
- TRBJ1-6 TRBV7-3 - TGTGCCAGCAGCTTCTGGGCTACAAATTCACCCCTCCACTTT CASSFWATNSPLHF
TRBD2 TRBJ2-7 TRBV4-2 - TGTGCCAGCAGCCGACCAGCTAGCGGGGGCTACGAGCAGTACTTC CASSRPASGGYEQYF
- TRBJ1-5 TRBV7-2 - TGTGCCAGCAGCCCTCCGGGACTTAATCAGCCCCAGCATTTT CASSPPGLNQPQHF
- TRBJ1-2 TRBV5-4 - TGTGCCAGCAGCTCCGCGGGGGGGGCCACCTATGGCTACACCTTC CASSSAGGATYGYTF
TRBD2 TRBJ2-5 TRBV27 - TGTGCCAGCAGTCCCCCCCCAGCGGGGGCCCGCTGGAGTGAGACCCAGTACTTC CASSPPPAGARWSETQYF
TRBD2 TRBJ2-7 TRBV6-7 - TGTGCCAGCAGGACGGGGACTAGCTACGAGCAGTACTTC CASRTGTSYEQYF